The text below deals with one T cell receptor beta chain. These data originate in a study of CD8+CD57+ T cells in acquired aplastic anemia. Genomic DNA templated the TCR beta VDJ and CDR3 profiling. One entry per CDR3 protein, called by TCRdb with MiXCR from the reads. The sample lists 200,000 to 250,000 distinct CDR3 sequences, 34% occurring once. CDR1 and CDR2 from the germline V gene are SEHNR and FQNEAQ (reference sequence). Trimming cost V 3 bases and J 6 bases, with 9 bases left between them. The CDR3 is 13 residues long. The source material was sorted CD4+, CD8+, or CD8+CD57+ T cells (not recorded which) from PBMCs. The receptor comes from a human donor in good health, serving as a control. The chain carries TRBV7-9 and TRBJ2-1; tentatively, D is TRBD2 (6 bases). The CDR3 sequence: CASSLGGCNEQFF. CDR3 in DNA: TGTGCCAGCAGCTTGGGAGGCTGCAATGAGCAGTTCTTC.